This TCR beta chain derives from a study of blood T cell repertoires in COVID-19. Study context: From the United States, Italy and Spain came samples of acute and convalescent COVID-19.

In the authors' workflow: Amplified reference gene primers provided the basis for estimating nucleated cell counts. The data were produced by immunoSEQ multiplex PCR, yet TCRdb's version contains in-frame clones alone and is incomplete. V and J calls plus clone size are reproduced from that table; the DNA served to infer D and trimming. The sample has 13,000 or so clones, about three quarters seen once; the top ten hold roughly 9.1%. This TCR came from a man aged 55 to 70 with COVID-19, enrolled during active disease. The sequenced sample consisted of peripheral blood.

CDR3 DNA: TGTGCCAGCAGCTTACCCCCGCGGACTAGCGGGAGAAGGAATGAGCAGTTCTTC. Translating it yields CASSLPPRTSGRRNEQFF. The chain has TRBV7-6 and TRBJ2-1; 13 bases map to TRBD2. This CDR3 has 18 amino acids. The germline V gene encodes CDR1 SGHVS and CDR2 FNYEAQ. After removal of 2 bases from V and 7 bases from J, the junction contained 11 bases not matched to a gene.